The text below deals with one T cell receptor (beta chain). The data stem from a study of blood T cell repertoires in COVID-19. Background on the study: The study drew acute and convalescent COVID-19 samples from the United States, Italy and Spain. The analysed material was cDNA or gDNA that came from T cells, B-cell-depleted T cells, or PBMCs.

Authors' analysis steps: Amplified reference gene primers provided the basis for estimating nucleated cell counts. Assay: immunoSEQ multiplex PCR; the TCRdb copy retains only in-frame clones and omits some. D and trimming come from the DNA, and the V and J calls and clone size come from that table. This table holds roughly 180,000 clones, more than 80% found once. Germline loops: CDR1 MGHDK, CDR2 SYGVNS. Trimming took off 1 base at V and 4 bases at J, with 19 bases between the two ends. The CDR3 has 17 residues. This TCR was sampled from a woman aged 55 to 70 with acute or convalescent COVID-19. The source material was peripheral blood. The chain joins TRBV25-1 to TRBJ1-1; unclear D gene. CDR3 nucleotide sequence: TGTGCCAGCAGTGAATCAGGCCCCCTACAAGGGAGCACTGAAGCTTTCTTT. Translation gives CASSESGPLQGSTEAFF.